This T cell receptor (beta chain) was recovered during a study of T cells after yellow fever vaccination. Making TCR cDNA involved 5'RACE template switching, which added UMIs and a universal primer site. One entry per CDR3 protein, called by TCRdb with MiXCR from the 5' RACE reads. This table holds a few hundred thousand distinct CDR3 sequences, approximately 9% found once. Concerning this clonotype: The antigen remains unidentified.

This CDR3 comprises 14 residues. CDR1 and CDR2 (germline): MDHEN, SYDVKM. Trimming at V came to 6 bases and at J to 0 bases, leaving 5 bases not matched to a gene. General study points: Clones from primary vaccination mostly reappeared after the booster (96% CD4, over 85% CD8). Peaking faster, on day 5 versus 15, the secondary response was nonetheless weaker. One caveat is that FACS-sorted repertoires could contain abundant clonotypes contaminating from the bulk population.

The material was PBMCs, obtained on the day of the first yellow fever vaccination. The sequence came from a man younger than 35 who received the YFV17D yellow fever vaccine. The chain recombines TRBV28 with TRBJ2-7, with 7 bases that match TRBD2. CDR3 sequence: CASSTSEGSYEQYV. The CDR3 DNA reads TGTGCCAGCAGCACTAGCGAAGGCTCCTACGAGCAGTACGTC.